The 26 T cell receptor beta chains presented below share a single source sample, sequenced in a study of Ad26.COV2.S vaccination and SARS-CoV-2 variants. Sequenced by immunoSEQ multiplex PCR; TCRdb stores in-frame clones only, minus some. The sample holds 300,000 to 400,000 clones, about nine tenths seen once. Indicated treatment: around 19 received Ad26.COV2.S at low or high dose, single or two shots; about 5 received placebo; per-sample allocation not given. After the first vaccine or placebo injection, samples were drawn on day 63. The specimen was peripheral blood, collected in a trial of Ad26.COV2.S vaccine versus placebo. All receptors come from a person between 18 and 65 years old who received the Ad26.COV2.S COVID-19 vaccine or a placebo.

The CDR3: CASSSYRQGPNTGELFF. The CDR3 DNA is TGTGCCAGCAGCAGTTATCGACAGGGGCCGAACACCGGGGAGCTGTTTTTT. The chain has TRBV7-6 and TRBJ2-2; 8 nucleotides agree with TRBD1. V lost 5 bases and J lost 0; bases outside the gene matches: 8. Looked up from germline, CDR1 is SGHVS and CDR2 is FNYEAQ. The CDR3 is 17 residues long.

The V and J genes are TRBV16 and TRBJ2-3; D remains unclear. V lost 2 bases and J 8 bases, leaving 11 bases between the germline ends. Germline loops: CDR1 KGHSY, CDR2 FQNENV. CDR3 size: 13 residues. CDR3 protein: CASSQTDLGTQYF. CDR3 nucleotides: TGTGCCAGCAGCCAAACTGACCTGGGTACGCAGTATTTT.

V gene TRBV27 combines with J gene TRBJ1-5; D is undetermined. The CDR3 spans 14 residues. The V and J ends lost 2 bases and 5 bases respectively, with 10 bases between them. Germline CDR1 MNHEY, CDR2 SMNVEV (reference sequence). CDR3 in amino acids: CASSLIRGYQPQHF. Here the CDR3 DNA reads TGTGCCAGCAGTTTAATCCGGGGATATCAGCCCCAGCATTTT.

The V call is TRBV6-4, the J call TRBJ1-2; TRBD1 agrees at 9 bases. The CDR3 runs 13 residues. CDR1 is MRHNA, CDR2 SNTAGT, per germline. Trimming cost V 6 bases and J 8 bases; bases outside gene matches: 7. The CDR3 nucleotides read TGTGCCAGCAGCGGGACAGGGACTGGGGGCTACACCTTC. It codes for CASSGTGTGGYTF.

The V gene is TRBV6-4, the J gene TRBJ2-3; D gene unclear. V was trimmed by 3 bases and J by 2 bases, leaving 12 bases between them. From germline, CDR1 is MRHNA and CDR2 SNTAGT. This CDR3 contains 15 residues. The CDR3 DNA sequence: TGTGCCAGCAGTGATCCCACGGGTCCCACAGATACGCAGTATTTT. This translates into CASSDPTGPTDTQYF.

J is TRBJ2-1 and V is TRBV14, with D tentatively TRBD1 (5 bases). CDR1 is SGHDN and CDR2 is FVKESK in the germline V gene. The CDR3 is made up of 14 amino acids. V gave up 3 bases and J gave up 1 base, with 7 bases separating them. In DNA, the CDR3 is TGTGCCAGCAGCCACAGGGTTTCCTACAATGAGCAGTTCTTC. It is translated as CASSHRVSYNEQFF. Variable domain in full (rest from reference TRBV14 and TRBJ2-1): EAGVTQFPSHSVIEKGQTVTLRCDPISGHDNLYWYRRVMGKEIKFLLHFVKESKQDESGMPNNRFLAERTGGTYSTLKVQPAELEDSGVYFCASSHRVSYNEQFFGPGTRLTVL.

The V and J genes are TRBV27 and TRBJ2-1; 13 bases are a match to TRBD2. The germline gives CDR1 MNHEY, CDR2 SMNVEV (reference sequence). Trimming at V came to 4 bases and at J to 1 base, leaving 7 bases not matched to a gene. CDR3 length: 18 residues. The CDR3 coding sequence is TGTGCCAGCAGTTATGAACGGACTAGCGGGAGTTCCTACAATGAGCAGTTCTTC. Protein: CASSYERTSGSSYNEQFF.

The chain joins TRBV13 to TRBJ2-3; tentatively, D is TRBD1 or TRBD2 (5 bases each). Deletions cut 4 bases from V and 3 bases from J, with 11 bases between. This CDR3 has 14 residues. Germline CDR1 PRHDT, CDR2 FYEKMQ (reference sequence). The CDR3 here is CASSWGGGTDTQYF. In DNA, the CDR3 is TGTGCCAGCAGCTGGGGTGGGGGTACAGATACGCAGTATTTT.

The J gene is TRBJ2-2, the V gene TRBV29-1, with D perhaps matching TRBD2 (6 bases). The CDR3 is made up of 13 amino acids. The germline gives CDR1 SQVTM, CDR2 ANQGSEA. V was shortened by 4 bases and J by 5 bases, with 11 bases between the two germline ends. The CDR3 sequence is CSVGGAGTGELFF. The CDR3 nucleotides read TGCAGCGTTGGAGGGGCGGGGACCGGGGAGCTGTTTTTT.

The V call is TRBV12-3 or TRBV12-4, the J call TRBJ1-1; TRBD1 agrees at 8 bases. CDR3 length: 13 amino acids. V lost 6 bases to trimming and J lost 8 bases; unmatched junction nucleotides: 8. DNA of the CDR3: TGTGCCAGCAGACCCACGCGACAGGGGGAAGCTTTCTTT. It is translated as CASRPTRQGEAFF.

V gene TRBV30 combines with J gene TRBJ2-7; no clear D. The CDR3 totals 13 residues. Trimming cost V 4 bases and J 0 bases, with 10 bases left between them. CDR1 and CDR2 from the germline V gene are GTSNPN and SVGIG (reference sequence). The CDR3 region is CAWIQDGSYEQYF. The CDR3 bases are TGTGCCTGGATCCAGGACGGCTCCTACGAGCAGTACTTC.

The V gene is TRBV30, the J gene TRBJ2-5; 7 nucleotides agree with TRBD2. Germline V lookup: CDR1 GTSNPN, CDR2 SVGIG (reference sequence). J was trimmed by 0 bases and V by 5 bases; bases with no gene match: 6. The CDR3 extends over 14 amino acids. The DNA for the CDR3 is TGTGCCTGGGAAACAAGCGGGAACCAAGAGACCCAGTACTTC. Translation gives CAWETSGNQETQYF.

Here the CDR3 DNA reads TGCGCCAGCAGCACCCCCGGAGGAGATGAGCAGTTCTTC. Amino acid sequence: CASSTPGGDEQFF. The chain couples TRBV5-1 to TRBJ2-1; TRBD2 is a possible D gene (5 bases). Germline lookup yields CDR1 SGHRS and CDR2 YFSETQ. The CDR3 length is 13 residues. The V end lost 4 bases, the J end lost 8 bases, and 13 bases lay between the germline ends. The full variable domain, its missing parts supplied by reference TRBV5-1 and TRBJ2-1, is KAGVTQTPRYLIKTRGQQVTLSCSPISGHRSVSWYQQTPGQGLQFLFEYFSETQRNKGNFPGRFSGRQFSNSRSEMNVSTLELGDSALYLCASSTPGGDEQFFGPGTRLTVL.

This chain connects TRBV28 to TRBJ1-5; 10 positions match TRBD1. CDR1 is MDHEN and CDR2 is SYDVKM in the germline V gene. This CDR3 is built from 18 residues. V shed 7 bases and J 0 bases; nucleotides not matched to a gene: 12. The CDR3 DNA is TGTGCCAGCAATCCTACCGGGACAGGGGTGAATAGCAATCAGCCCCAGCATTTT. Translating gives CASNPTGTGVNSNQPQHF.

In DNA form, the CDR3 reads TGTGCCAGCAGTCTAGCGCCCTACGAGCAGTACTTC. Amino acids: CASSLAPYEQYF. The chain links TRBV6-2 or TRBV6-3 to TRBJ2-7, with D possibly TRBD2 on 6 matching bases. Deletions cut 5 bases from V and 2 bases from J, with 7 bases between. The CDR3 spans 12 residues. Germline V gene lookup returns CDR1 MNHEY and CDR2 SVGEGT.

V gene TRBV6-9 combines with J gene TRBJ1-1; D might be TRBD1 (6 bases). The V and J ends lost 6 bases and 0 bases respectively, with 14 bases between them. The CDR3 is 15 amino acids. Germline lookup yields CDR1 MNHGY and CDR2 SVAAGI. CDR3 sequence: CASRQGPCMNTEAFF. The DNA for the CDR3 is TGTGCCAGCAGGCAGGGGCCATGTATGAACACTGAAGCTTTCTTT.

As regards this clone: Other DNA sequences from this sample encode an identical CDR3 as well. The chain couples TRBV12-3 or TRBV12-4 to TRBJ1-5; 10 nucleotides match TRBD1. This CDR3 is 13 amino acids long. Germline trimming cut 6 bases from V and 4 bases from J; bases unmatched to any gene: 0. The CDR3 here is CASRGQGNQPQHF. The CDR3 bases are TGTGCCAGCAGGGGACAGGGGAATCAGCCCCAGCATTTT.

The chain joins TRBV11-3 to TRBJ2-1; D unresolved. Trimming shortened V by 4 bases and J by 7 bases, and 17 bases separated the two germline ends. The germline gives CDR1 SGHNT, CDR2 YENEEA. This CDR3 contains 15 residues. CDR3 nucleotides: TGTGCCAGCAGCTCTAGTAGCCTATTACGGAATGAGCAGTTCTTC. Translating it yields CASSSSSLLRNEQFF. The full variable domain, its missing parts supplied by reference TRBV11-3 and TRBJ2-1, is EAGVVQSPRYKIIEKKQPVAFWCNPISGHNTLYWYLQNLGQGPELLIRYENEEAVDDSQLPKDRFSAERLKGVDSTLKIQPAELGDSAVYLCASSSSSLLRNEQFFGPGTRLTVL.

The chain uses TRBV7-2 and TRBJ1-2; no firm D call. The germline V and J ends were trimmed by 6 bases and 4 bases, with 6 bases remaining between them. This CDR3 is 11 amino acids long. The germline V gene encodes CDR1 SGHTA and CDR2 FQGNSA. CDR3 region: CASREGYGYTF. CDR3 bases: TGTGCCAGCAGGGAGGGCTATGGCTACACCTTC.

The J gene is TRBJ2-7, the V gene TRBV19; 7 nucleotides match TRBD1. From germline, CDR1 is LNHDA and CDR2 SQIVND (reference sequence). CDR3 length: 15 amino acids. V shed 3 bases and J 3 bases; nucleotides not matched to a gene: 8. The DNA of the CDR3 is TGTGCCAGTAGTATCGGACAGGAACCTCTCTACGAGCAGTACTTC. Translating gives CASSIGQEPLYEQYF.

The chain carries TRBV11-3 and TRBJ1-1, with D possibly matching TRBD1 (6 bases). V was pared by 6 bases and J by 6 bases, with 14 bases between. The CDR3 is 13 amino acids. Per germline, CDR1 SGHNT and CDR2 YENEEA. DNA of the CDR3: TGTGCCAGCAGTTTACAGGGTTCGGCTGAAGCTTTCTTT. It is translated as CASSLQGSAEAFF.

This chain joins TRBV6-4 and TRBJ2-3; 8 bases align to TRBD2. The trim removed 3 bases at V and 3 bases at J, leaving 8 bases unmatched. The germline CDR1 and CDR2 sequences are MRHNA and SNTAGT. The CDR3 contains 16 residues. This CDR3 is CASSEAGAGGTDTQYF. The CDR3 bases are TGTGCCAGCAGTGAAGCGGGGGCGGGAGGAACAGATACGCAGTATTTT.

The J gene is TRBJ2-2, the V gene TRBV25-1; 7 bases are a match to TRBD1. The ends lost 2 bases at V and 5 bases at J; junction bases unmatched: 8. The germline gives CDR1 MGHDK, CDR2 SYGVNS. This CDR3 has 16 residues. In DNA, the CDR3 is TGTGCCAGCAGTGAACCCGGCAGGGGGATTACCGGGGAGCTGTTTTTT. Its translation is CASSEPGRGITGELFF.

The chain couples TRBV4-3 to TRBJ1-6; D might be TRBD1 (5 bases). V was shortened by 4 bases and J by 7 bases, with 17 bases between the two germline ends. The CDR3 loop spans 16 amino acids. Germline assignment: CDR1 LGHNA and CDR2 YSLEER. Here the CDR3 reads CASSLGPDLGNSPLHF. CDR3 DNA: TGCGCCAGCAGCCTGGGGCCCGACTTGGGGAATTCACCCCTCCACTTT.

This clone was counted a few times. The chain's CDR3 is CASSLPEVYGYTF. The CDR3 nucleotides read TGTGCCAGCAGCCTCCCGGAAGTCTATGGCTACACCTTC. J is TRBJ1-2 and V is TRBV11-2; D ambiguous. V lost 5 bases, J lost 4 bases, and 11 bases lay in between. The CDR3 has 13 amino acids. CDR1 is SGHAT and CDR2 is FQNNGV in the germline V gene.

The table lists this clone with a few counts. CDR3: CASSLLGTMNTEAFF. Written as DNA, the CDR3 is TGTGCCAGCAGCCTCCTTGGGACAATGAACACTGAAGCTTTCTTT. V is TRBV11-2 and J is TRBJ1-1, with D perhaps TRBD1 (6 bases). Germline lookup yields CDR1 SGHAT and CDR2 FQNNGV. CDR3 length: 15 residues. Trimming removed 5 bases from V and 0 bases from J, with 13 bases in between.